The 30 T cell receptor beta chains reported below all come from one sample, sequenced in a study of long-term antiretroviral therapy in people with HIV. The assay, immunoSEQ v3.0, was run at survey level. TCRdb keeps only in-frame clones here, not all; method: immunoSEQ multiplex PCR. The sample has around 23,000 clones; 82% are singletons. The input for sequencing was unsorted PBMCs, taken 0.3 years after starting antiretroviral therapy. The receptors here all came from a man aged 45-65 years with HIV.

The V gene is TRBV7-6, the J gene TRBJ2-7; 11 bases fit TRBD1. The junction had 10 bases not matched to a gene; V was cut back by 5 bases and J by 4 bases. This CDR3 contains 16 residues. Germline CDR1 reads SGHVS; CDR2 reads FNYEAQ. CDR3 bases: TGTGCCAGCAGCCTCGTGGGACAGGGGGTCACATACGAGCAGTACTTC. Its translation is CASSLVGQGVTYEQYF.

This clone was picked up one time. The rearrangement uses TRBV19 and TRBJ2-5; possible D gene TRBD1, 6 bases. Germline V gives CDR1 LNHDA, CDR2 SQIVND (reference sequence). This CDR3 has 13 amino acids. V was clipped by 6 bases and J by 6 bases, with 14 bases between them. CDR3 sequence (DNA): TGTGCCAGTAGGGACAGCCCTCGTCAGACCCAGTACTTC. It is translated as CASRDSPRQTQYF.

This chain links TRBV7-2 with TRBJ2-1, with D possibly TRBD1 on 8 matching bases. There are 16 residues in the CDR3. Germline values: CDR1 SGHTA, CDR2 FQGNSA. Trimming stripped 3 bases from V and 11 bases from J, with 23 bases between. The chain's CDR3 is CASSLAPTGGGAKQFF. The CDR3 nucleotides are TGTGCCAGCAGCTTGGCCCCCACAGGGGGGGGAGCGAAGCAGTTCTTC.

The J gene is TRBJ1-2, the V gene TRBV5-1; possibly TRBD1 for D (5 bases). The V end lost 2 bases, the J end lost 0 bases, and 11 bases lay between the germline ends. The CDR3 runs 15 residues. Germline loops: CDR1 SGHRS, CDR2 YFSETQ. CDR3 region: CASSFHRISNYGYTF. The CDR3 DNA follows: TGCGCCAGCAGCTTCCACAGGATTTCTAACTATGGCTACACCTTC.

The rearrangement links TRBV7-8 to TRBJ1-5; 9 bases line up with TRBD1. J gave up 7 bases and V 5 bases, and 9 bases lay outside the gene matches. The CDR3 is 15 amino acids. CDR1 SGHVS and CDR2 FQNEAQ come from the germline V gene. The CDR3 nucleotides are TGTGCCAGCAGCCAACTATGGACAGGGGAGCAGCCCCAGCATTTT. It is translated as CASSQLWTGEQPQHF.

This rearrangement joins TRBV4-1 to TRBJ1-2, with TRBD1 matching 7 bases. The CDR3 runs to 15 residues. The germline V gene has CDR1 MGHRA and CDR2 YSYEKL. The junction had 8 bases not matched to a gene; V was cut back by 3 bases and J by 4 bases. This CDR3 reads CASSQVRDSRYGYTF. In DNA form, the CDR3 reads TGCGCCAGCAGCCAGGTCCGGGACAGCCGCTATGGCTACACCTTC.

The chain joins TRBV29-1 to TRBJ2-1; 7 positions agree with TRBD1. The CDR3 is 13 amino acids. Trimming removed 6 bases from V and 5 bases from J; junction bases left unmatched: 7. Germline values: CDR1 SQVTM, CDR2 ANQGSEA. The CDR3 nucleotides are TGCAGCGTCGACAGGGTGGCTAACAATGAGCAGTTCTTC. Amino acid sequence: CSVDRVANNEQFF.

The chain is built from TRBV7-3 and TRBJ2-5, with D perhaps TRBD2 (6 bases). The V gene's germline CDR1 is SGHTA and CDR2 FQGTGA. The V gene lost 1 base and the J gene lost 10 bases, with 13 bases spanning the gap. This CDR3 is built from 13 residues. Written as DNA, the CDR3 is TGTGCCAGCAGCTTAAGAAACGGGGGAGACCAGTACTTC. It codes for CASSLRNGGDQYF.

The chain couples TRBV15 to TRBJ2-7; D might be TRBD2 (6 bases). This CDR3 comprises 15 residues. The V gene lost 0 bases and the J gene lost 5 bases, with 14 bases spanning the gap. CDR1 LNHNV and CDR2 YYDKDF come from the germline V gene (reference sequence). The CDR3 sequence is CATSRDARDFHEQYF. The CDR3 nucleotides are TGTGCCACCAGCAGAGACGCCCGGGACTTCCACGAGCAGTACTTC.

The V call is TRBV6-5, the J call TRBJ2-7; 9 bases line up with TRBD1. Trimming at V came to 5 bases and at J to 3 bases, leaving 5 bases not matched to a gene. This CDR3 region has 14 residues. In germline, CDR1 is MNHEY, CDR2 SVGAGI. The CDR3 nucleotides read TGTGCCAGCAGTCTGGGACAGGGAAGCTACGAGCAGTACTTC. Protein: CASSLGQGSYEQYF.

Only one count was recorded for this clone. This chain joins TRBV6-5 and TRBJ2-7; 8 positions agree with TRBD1. The CDR3 is 15 residues long. Losses at the gene ends were 4 bases for V and 4 bases for J; bases not matched to a gene: 9. Germline V gene data show CDR1 as MNHEY and CDR2 as SVGAGI. CDR3 DNA: TGTGCCAGCAGTTGGGCCGGACAGGGAGAGTACGAGCAGTACTTC. It specifies CASSWAGQGEYEQYF.

This rearrangement joins TRBV30 to TRBJ2-2; the match to TRBD2 covers 11 bases. V shed 2 bases and J 7 bases; nucleotides not matched to a gene: 6. CDR3 size: 15 residues. Germline CDR1 reads GTSNPN; CDR2 reads SVGIG (reference sequence). The CDR3 loop reads CAWSTRTSGYGELFF. DNA for the CDR3: TGTGCCTGGAGTACTCGGACTAGCGGGTACGGGGAGCTGTTTTTT.

The chain is built from TRBV5-1 and TRBJ2-3, with a weak D call TRBD1 (7 bases). Trimming pared 2 bases from V and 4 bases from J, leaving 11 bases between. In germline, CDR1 is SGHRS, CDR2 YFSETQ. This CDR3 contains 14 residues. This CDR3 reads CASSLQGRPDTQYF. CDR3 nucleotide sequence: TGCGCCAGCAGCTTACAGGGGAGGCCAGATACGCAGTATTTT.

Written as DNA, the CDR3 is TGTGCCTGGGGCCCTCAGGGGGCCCAGTACTTC. Translated, it gives CAWGPQGAQYF. The V and J genes are TRBV30 and TRBJ2-5, with TRBD1 matching 7 bases. Germline trimming cut 5 bases from V and 9 bases from J; bases unmatched to any gene: 6. Germline V gene lookup returns CDR1 GTSNPN and CDR2 SVGIG (reference sequence). The CDR3 sequence is 11 residues long.

This rearrangement joins TRBV4-3 to TRBJ1-5; a weak D match, TRBD1 (5 bases). This CDR3 is built from 15 residues. The germline V and J ends were trimmed by 0 bases and 6 bases, with 12 bases remaining between them. Germline CDR1 reads LGHNA; CDR2 reads YSLEER. Here the CDR3 reads CASSQEGGRGQPQHF. CDR3 in DNA: TGCGCCAGCAGCCAAGAAGGCGGTAGGGGTCAGCCCCAGCATTTT.

This clone was observed a handful of times. V is TRBV4-3 and J is TRBJ2-2; no firm D call. Germline CDR1 and CDR2: LGHNA and YSLEER. The CDR3 totals 15 residues. V was shortened by 4 bases and J by 1 base, with 10 bases between the two germline ends. DNA for the CDR3: TGCGCCAGCAGCCCGCGACACATGAACACCGGGGAGCTGTTTTTT. This codes for CASSPRHMNTGELFF.

The J gene is TRBJ1-3, the V gene TRBV7-6; no clear D. Trimming stripped 2 bases from V and 2 bases from J, with 28 bases between. CDR3 length equals 21 residues. From germline, CDR1 is SGHVS and CDR2 FNYEAQ. The CDR3 DNA reads as TGTGCCAGCAGCTTAATTGTGGAGGACCCCCGGCAGGCCCTCCCTGGAAACACCATATATTTT. Amino acid sequence: CASSLIVEDPRQALPGNTIYF.

The CDR3 region is CASSSMDRPYEQYF. The CDR3 DNA is TGTGCCAGCAGCTCAATGGACAGACCCTACGAGCAGTACTTC. The gene calls are TRBV7-2 and TRBJ2-7, with D possibly being TRBD1 (6 bases). The V and J ends lost 4 bases and 2 bases respectively, with 12 bases between them. The CDR3 has 14 amino acids. Germline CDR1 is SGHTA and CDR2 is FQGNSA.

The genes are TRBV6-4 and TRBJ2-1; D is possibly TRBD2 (6 bases). Germline V CDR1 and CDR2: MRHNA, SNTAGT. The CDR3 contains 14 residues. V lost 4 bases and J lost 5, with 12 bases in between. The CDR3 DNA follows: TGTGCCAGCAGTGTCTCTCCGGGGGACAATGAGCAGTTCTTC. Amino acids: CASSVSPGDNEQFF.

The chain is built from TRBV5-6 and TRBJ2-5; D is perhaps TRBD2 (6 bases). V lost 4 bases and J lost 5, with 15 bases in between. CDR1 SGHDT and CDR2 YYEEEE come from the germline V gene. The CDR3 contains 14 residues. This CDR3 is CASSPRLVSETQYF. The CDR3 DNA reads as TGTGCCAGCAGCCCCCGACTAGTTTCGGAGACCCAGTACTTC. Full variable domain (remainder filled in from reference TRBV5-6 and TRBJ2-5): DAGVTQSPTHLIKTRGQQVTLRCSPKSGHDTVSWYQQALGQGPQFIFQYYEEEERQRGNFPDRFSGHQFPNYSSELNVNALLLGDSALYLCASSPRLVSETQYFGPGTRLLVL.

This clone was counted a few times. The gene calls are TRBV30 and TRBJ1-2; no firm D call. CDR1 and CDR2 (germline): GTSNPN, SVGIG (reference sequence). Trimming pared 5 bases from V and 8 bases from J, leaving 12 bases between. This CDR3 spans 11 amino acids. As DNA, the CDR3 is TGTGCCTGGGACGGGGAAGGCGGCTACACCTTC. It specifies CAWDGEGGYTF.

The rearrangement joins TRBV19 to TRBJ2-1; D is uncertain. V was pared by 1 base and J by 5 bases, with 3 bases between. Germline V CDR1 and CDR2: LNHDA, SQIVND (reference sequence). The CDR3 contains 12 residues. CDR3 in amino acids: CASSIANNEQFF. The CDR3 nucleotides are TGTGCCAGTAGTATAGCGAACAATGAGCAGTTCTTC.

CDR3 loop: CASSFWGRLATDTQYF. The DNA of the CDR3 is TGTGCCAGCAGCTTCTGGGGGCGGCTGGCCACAGATACGCAGTATTTT. The chain employs TRBV11-2 and TRBJ2-3, with D possibly being TRBD1 (6 bases). V shed 3 bases and J shed 2 bases, with 15 bases lying between them. The CDR3 is made up of 16 amino acids. CDR1 and CDR2 from the germline V gene are SGHAT and FQNNGV.

V usage is TRBV27 and J usage is TRBJ1-5; D unresolved. The CDR3 is 15 residues long. Germline values: CDR1 MNHEY, CDR2 SMNVEV (reference sequence). Trimming removed 2 bases from V and 0 bases from J, with 8 bases in between. CDR3 bases: TGTGCCAGCAGTTTAAGGGCATTTAGCAATCAGCCCCAGCATTTT. Protein: CASSLRAFSNQPQHF.

V is TRBV18 and J is TRBJ1-5; TRBD1 aligns across 7 bases. V dropped 1 base and J dropped 0; count of bases not matched to a gene: 3. CDR1 and CDR2 (germline): KGHSH, LQKENI. The CDR3 spans 16 residues. CDR3 loop: CASSPQTGNSNQPQHF. As DNA, the CDR3 is TGTGCCAGCTCACCACAGACAGGGAATAGCAATCAGCCCCAGCATTTT. The whole variable domain, filled in from reference TRBV18 and TRBJ1-5, reads NAGVMQNPRHLVRRRGQEARLRCSPMKGHSHVYWYRQLPEEGLKFMVYLQKENIIDESGMPKERFSAEFPKEGPSILRIQQVVRGDSAAYFCASSPQTGNSNQPQHFGDGTRLSIL.

The chain recombines TRBV6-5 with TRBJ2-2, with D maybe TRBD1 (5 bases). V lost 0 bases, J lost 3 bases, and 8 bases lay in between. The CDR3 length is 15 residues. The germline CDR1 and CDR2 sequences are MNHEY and SVGAGI. The DNA for the CDR3 is TGTGCCAGCAGTTACTCTCAAGGGGACACCGGGGAGCTGTTTTTT. It is translated as CASSYSQGDTGELFF.

The chain employs TRBV27 and TRBJ2-5, with 7 nucleotides matching TRBD1. Germline V gives CDR1 MNHEY, CDR2 SMNVEV (reference sequence). The junction had 7 bases not matched to a gene; V was cut back by 2 bases and J by 1 base. The CDR3 consists of 16 residues. The CDR3 is CASSLNYRGAQETQYF. CDR3 nucleotide sequence: TGTGCCAGCAGTTTAAATTACAGGGGAGCCCAAGAGACCCAGTACTTC.

The rearrangement uses TRBV10-1 and TRBJ2-3, with D unclear. Trimming left V 4 bases short and J 11 bases short, with 16 bases between. The CDR3 is 13 residues long. Germline CDR1 and CDR2: WNHNN and SYGVQD (reference sequence). Here the CDR3 DNA reads TGCGCCAGCAGTGGAGACTGGGTTAAAGGGCAGTATTTT. Translation: CASSGDWVKGQYF.

V and J are TRBV5-1 and TRBJ2-1, with 11 bases matching TRBD2. The germline V gene encodes CDR1 SGHRS and CDR2 YFSETQ. V trimming: 4 bases; J trimming: 6 bases; junction bases outside the gene matches: 6. This CDR3 comprises 15 residues. The CDR3 sequence: CASSILAGASNEQFF. CDR3 nucleotide sequence: TGCGCCAGCAGCATACTAGCGGGGGCCTCCAATGAGCAGTTCTTC.

The chain joins TRBV6-6 to TRBJ1-2; tentatively, D is TRBD1 (5 bases). V dropped 8 bases and J dropped 7 bases, with 17 bases sitting between them. The CDR3 runs 13 residues. Germline CDR1 and CDR2: MNHNY and SVGAGI (reference sequence). The CDR3 DNA reads as TGTGCCAGCTCGGGTCGGGACCAGGGTGGCTACACCTTC. Encoded protein: CASSGRDQGGYTF.